These 10 T cell receptor beta chains came from one sample sequenced in a study of cytomegalovirus exposure and HLA in healthy donors. PCR used 60 Vbeta primers and 13 Jbeta primers. The method was immunoSEQ multiplex PCR; TCRdb's version includes in-frame clones alone and lacks a portion of them. The sample has around 180,000 clones, roughly 70% seen once. The specimen sequenced was PBMCs. The receptors originated from a girl aged 10 to 17 in good health and CMV-seronegative.

The chain has TRBV4-1 and TRBJ1-1; TRBD1 might be the D (5 bases). The V and J ends lost 4 bases and 8 bases respectively, with 11 bases between them. Germline CDR1 reads MGHRA; CDR2 reads YSYEKL. The CDR3 is made up of 12 amino acids. The CDR3 loop reads CASSPGGEEAFF. The CDR3, as DNA: TGCGCCAGCAGCCCGGGGGGGGAGGAAGCTTTCTTT.

V gene TRBV11-2 combines with J gene TRBJ2-2, with no clear D. The CDR3 has 16 residues. Between the trimmed V and J ends, which lost 5 bases and 0 bases, there was a span of 13 bases. Germline V gene data show CDR1 as SGHAT and CDR2 as FQNNGV. Here the CDR3 reads CASSTRKNTNTGELFF. The CDR3 nucleotides read TGTGCCAGCAGCACAAGAAAAAACACGAACACCGGGGAGCTGTTTTTT.

V and J are TRBV28 and TRBJ1-6; D is unclear. The CDR3 loop spans 14 amino acids. Germline V gene data show CDR1 as MDHEN and CDR2 as SYDVKM. The ends were cut back, 6 bases at V and 9 bases at J, with 15 bases in the middle. The CDR3 loop reads CASSPTGDGSPLHF. In DNA, the CDR3 is TGTGCCAGCAGCCCAACGGGTGACGGTTCACCCCTCCACTTT.

The chain links TRBV10-3 to TRBJ2-7; 11 bases agree with TRBD2. Germline V gives CDR1 ENHRY, CDR2 SYGVKD. With V trimmed by 3 bases and J by 3 bases, 7 bases remained unmatched. The CDR3 runs 16 residues. The CDR3 region has the DNA TGTGCCATCAGTGAAGAGATGACTAGCGGGAACTACGAGCAGTACTTC. Amino acids: CAISEEMTSGNYEQYF.

The V gene is TRBV5-5, the J gene TRBJ2-7, with TRBD1 matching 9 bases. In germline, CDR1 is SGHKS, CDR2 YYEKEE (reference sequence). The V segment lost 6 bases and the J segment 5 bases; nucleotides outside the gene matches: 12. The CDR3 has 15 amino acids. This CDR3 reads CASTPWTGAGDEQYF. As DNA, the CDR3 is TGTGCCAGCACCCCCTGGACAGGGGCAGGGGACGAGCAGTACTTC.

V usage is TRBV2 and J usage is TRBJ1-2; possibly TRBD1 for D (5 bases). V was trimmed by 3 bases and J by 4 bases, leaving 18 bases between them. Germline V gene sequence: CDR1 SNHLY, CDR2 FYNNEI. This CDR3 spans 16 amino acids. CDR3 DNA: TGTGCCAGCAGTGAGCGAGAAGTTGGCAGGGCCTATGGCTACACCTTC. Residues: CASSEREVGRAYGYTF.

The chain has TRBV6-5 and TRBJ1-1; D not certain. This CDR3 has 13 amino acids. V was shortened by 6 bases and J by 0 bases, with 8 bases between the two germline ends. Germline V gives CDR1 MNHEY, CDR2 SVGAGI. The CDR3 DNA follows: TGTGCCAGCAGCGAGTTCGTGAACACTGAAGCTTTCTTT. Protein product: CASSEFVNTEAFF.

In regard to this clone: The same CDR3 arises from other DNA sequences in this sample as well. The V call is TRBV4-1, the J call TRBJ2-7; D call uncertain. The CDR3 runs to 13 residues. Germline CDR1 MGHRA, CDR2 YSYEKL. V lost 0 bases to trimming and J lost 3 bases, with 6 bases between them. Here the CDR3 reads CASSQEGGYEQYF. DNA of the CDR3: TGCGCCAGCAGCCAAGAAGGCGGCTACGAGCAGTACTTC.

The rearrangement joins TRBV6-5 to TRBJ1-3; D is uncertain. Looked up from germline, CDR1 is MNHEY and CDR2 is SVGAGI. Trimming left V 5 bases short and J 2 bases short, with 13 bases between. The CDR3 consists of 15 residues. The CDR3 nucleotides read TGTGCCAGCAGTCCGGACTGGCAAGCTGGAAACACCATATATTTT. It yields the protein CASSPDWQAGNTIYF.

V and J are TRBV6-6 and TRBJ2-7, with TRBD2 as a possible D gene (6 bases). Per germline, CDR1 MNHNY and CDR2 SVGAGI (reference sequence). Trimming cost V 6 bases and J 2 bases, with 11 bases left between them. The CDR3 runs to 13 residues. The DNA for the CDR3 is TGTGCCAGCAGGTCCTCGGGGGCCTACGAGCAGTACTTC. Translating it yields CASRSSGAYEQYF.